This TCR beta chain stems from a study of OX40 agonist ivuxolimab in advanced cancers. Whole-study context: Recorded diagnoses for dose-escalation patients were hepatocellular carcinoma, melanoma, renal cell or head and neck cancer. Those enrolled were 70% to 85% male, with a mean age of 60 years and ages from about 20 to 85.

General study points: CD8+ T cells showed, on average, more clonal expansion than CD4+ cells.

Germline loops: CDR1 MNHNY, CDR2 SVGAGI (reference sequence). The trim removed 1 base at V and 9 bases at J, leaving 2 bases unmatched. This CDR3 contains 13 residues. TCRdb's table, derived via immunoSEQ multiplex PCR, lists solely in-frame clones and lacks some. In the table there are 30,000 to 35,000 clones, roughly 80% of which are singletons. On this clone itself: What it binds is unknown.

The sequenced sample was CD4+ or CD8+ T cells sorted from blood, obtained in a trial of the OX40 agonist ivuxolimab. The sequence derives from an adult with an advanced solid tumor such as melanoma, head and neck, liver or kidney cancer. This chain uses TRBV6-6 with TRBJ2-1; 8 positions agree with TRBD1. This CDR3 reads CASSYLQGGEQFF. The CDR3 DNA follows: TGTGCCAGCAGTTACTTACAGGGGGGTGAGCAGTTCTTC.